Many counts were recorded for the clone carrying this T cell receptor (beta chain). The antigen is unknown. The V gene lost 6 bases and the J gene lost 3 bases, with 14 bases spanning the gap. CDR1 MNHEY and CDR2 SVGEGT come from the germline V gene. CDR3 length: 15 amino acids. This sample stems from a study of T cell repertoires in cytomegalovirus infection. Points from the study as a whole: The ex vivo response showed dominance by HLA-C-restricted CMV-specific TCR beta clonotypes.

TCRdb passed the reads through MiXCR, listing each CDR3 protein once. The table includes roughly 280,000 distinct CDR3 sequences, roughly 10% detected once. The sequenced material came from PBMCs. The clonotype comes from a human donor in good health (CMV status not recorded). Some clones in this sample may be carry-over from other donors' samples. The chain links TRBV6-2 or TRBV6-3 to TRBJ1-4; D perhaps matches TRBD1 (5 bases). Written as DNA, the CDR3 is TGTGCCAGCAGCGCCGGGACGGCCCCTAATGAAAAACTGTTTTTT. This sequence encodes CASSAGTAPNEKLFF.